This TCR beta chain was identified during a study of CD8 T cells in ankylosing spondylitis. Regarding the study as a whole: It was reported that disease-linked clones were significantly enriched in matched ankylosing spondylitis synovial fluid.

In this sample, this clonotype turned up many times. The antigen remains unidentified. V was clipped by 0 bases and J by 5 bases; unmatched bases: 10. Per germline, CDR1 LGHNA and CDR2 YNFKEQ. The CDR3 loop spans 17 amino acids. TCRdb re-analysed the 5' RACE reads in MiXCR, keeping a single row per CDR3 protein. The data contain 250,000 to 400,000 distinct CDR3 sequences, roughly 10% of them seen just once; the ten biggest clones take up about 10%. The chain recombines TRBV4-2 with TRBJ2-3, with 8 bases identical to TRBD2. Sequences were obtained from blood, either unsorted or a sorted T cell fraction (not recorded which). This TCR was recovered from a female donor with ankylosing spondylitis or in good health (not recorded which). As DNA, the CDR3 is TGTGCCAGCAGCCAAGAGACTAGCGCGGCGCTTGGAGATACGCAGTATTTT. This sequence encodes CASSQETSAALGDTQYF.